Sequencing of this T cell receptor (beta chain) was carried out in a study of cytomegalovirus exposure and HLA in healthy donors. Remarks on this clone: Its target is not known.

Primers: 60 Vbeta forward and 13 Jbeta reverse. Some clones are missing from TCRdb's copy, which holds only in-frame ones; the method was immunoSEQ multiplex PCR. The repertoire includes some 140,000 clones, 79% of them detected once, and about 1% sits in the top ten. The germline CDR1 and CDR2 sequences are SGHTA and FQGNSA. CDR3 length equals 14 residues. The V gene lost 0 bases and the J gene lost 3 bases, with 9 bases spanning the gap. Study results and limitations: Cytomegalovirus association was assigned to about 150 TCR beta chains. Accurate prediction of most subjects' HLA-A and HLA-B alleles from TCR beta sequences was reported. It was reportedly the case that the classifier diagnosed cytomegalovirus status with high specificity and sensitivity. TCR beta V- and J-gene trimming was later associated with a missense DCLRE1C variant.

This TCR came from a man younger than 35 in good health and CMV-seronegative. The sequencing input was PBMCs. The V gene is TRBV7-2, the J gene TRBJ2-7; D not resolved. CDR3 DNA: TGTGCCAGCAGCTTAGCCAGGTCCAACTACGAGCAGTACTTC. This codes for CASSLARSNYEQYF.